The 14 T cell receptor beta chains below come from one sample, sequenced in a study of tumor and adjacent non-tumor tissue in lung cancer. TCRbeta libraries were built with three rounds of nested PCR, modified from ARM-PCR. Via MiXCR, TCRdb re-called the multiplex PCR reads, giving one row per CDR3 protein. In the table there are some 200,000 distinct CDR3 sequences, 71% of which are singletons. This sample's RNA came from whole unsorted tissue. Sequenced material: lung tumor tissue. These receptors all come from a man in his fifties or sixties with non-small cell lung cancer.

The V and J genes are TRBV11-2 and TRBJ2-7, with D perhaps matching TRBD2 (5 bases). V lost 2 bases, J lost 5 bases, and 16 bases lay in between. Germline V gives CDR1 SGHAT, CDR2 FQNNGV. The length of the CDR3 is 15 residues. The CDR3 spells CASSLCSGGGHEQYF. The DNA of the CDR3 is TGTGCCAGCAGCTTATGTTCAGGTGGCGGGCACGAGCAGTACTTC.

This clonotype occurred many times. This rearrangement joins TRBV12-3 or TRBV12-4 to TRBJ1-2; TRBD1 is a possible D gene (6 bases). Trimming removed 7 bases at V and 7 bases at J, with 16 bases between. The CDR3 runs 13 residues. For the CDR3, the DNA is TGTGCCAGCACCTTAGGGGGGGCGCGTGGCTACACCTTC. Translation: CASTLGGARGYTF.

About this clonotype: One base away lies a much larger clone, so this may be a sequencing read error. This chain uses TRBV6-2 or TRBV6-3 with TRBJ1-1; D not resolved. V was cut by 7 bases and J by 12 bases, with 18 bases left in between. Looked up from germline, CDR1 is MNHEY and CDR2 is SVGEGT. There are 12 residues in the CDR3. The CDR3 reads CASKRPMKEPFF. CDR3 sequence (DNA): TGTGCCAGCAAGCGACCGATGAAAGAACCTTTCTTT.

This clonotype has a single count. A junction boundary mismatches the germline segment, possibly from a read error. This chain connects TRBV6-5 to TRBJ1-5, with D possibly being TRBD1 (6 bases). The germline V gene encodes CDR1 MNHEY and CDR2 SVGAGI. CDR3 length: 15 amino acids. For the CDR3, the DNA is TGTGCCAGCAGTCAAAGTATAGGGGGAGGTCAGCCCCAGCAATTT. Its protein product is CASSQSIGGGQPQQF.

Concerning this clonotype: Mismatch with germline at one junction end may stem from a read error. In DNA, the CDR3 is TGTACCAGCAGCTTCGCCTGGTACGATCAGTACTTC. Translated, it gives CTSSFAWYDQYF. V and J are TRBV11-3 and TRBJ2-7; D is unresolved. There are 12 residues in the CDR3. The germline V gene encodes CDR1 SGHNT and CDR2 YENEEA.

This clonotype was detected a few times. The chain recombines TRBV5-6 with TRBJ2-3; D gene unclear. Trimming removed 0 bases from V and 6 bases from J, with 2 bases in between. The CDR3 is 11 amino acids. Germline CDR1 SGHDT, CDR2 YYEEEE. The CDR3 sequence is CASSLVDTQYF. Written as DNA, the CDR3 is TGTGCCAGCAGCTTGGTGGATACGCAGTATTTT.

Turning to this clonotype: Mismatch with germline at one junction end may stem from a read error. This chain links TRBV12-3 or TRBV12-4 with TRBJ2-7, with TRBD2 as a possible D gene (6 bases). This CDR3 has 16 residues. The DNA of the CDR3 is TGCGCCAGCAGTTTAGGGGAGGATACCCGACCGGTCCGGCTGAACTTC. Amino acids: CASSLGEDTRPVRLNF.

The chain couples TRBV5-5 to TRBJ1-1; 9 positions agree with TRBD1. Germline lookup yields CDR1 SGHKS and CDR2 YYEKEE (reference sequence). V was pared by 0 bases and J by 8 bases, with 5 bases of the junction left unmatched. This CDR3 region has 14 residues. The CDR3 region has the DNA TGTGCCAGCAGCTTGGCCGGGACAGGGTTGGAAGCTTTCTTT. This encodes CASSLAGTGLEAFF.

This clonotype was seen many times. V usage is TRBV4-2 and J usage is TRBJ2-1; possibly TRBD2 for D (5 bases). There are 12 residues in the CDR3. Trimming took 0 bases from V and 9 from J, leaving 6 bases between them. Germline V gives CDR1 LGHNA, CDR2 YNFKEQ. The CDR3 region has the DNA TGTGCCAGCAGCCAAGATGGGAGTGAGCAGTTCTTC. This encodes CASSQDGSEQFF.

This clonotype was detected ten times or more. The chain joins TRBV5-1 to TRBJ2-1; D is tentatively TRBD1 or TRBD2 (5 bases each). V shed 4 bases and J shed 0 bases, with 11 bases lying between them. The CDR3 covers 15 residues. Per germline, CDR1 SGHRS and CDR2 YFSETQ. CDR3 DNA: TGCGCCAGCAGCCTCAGGGAGAGCTCCTACAATGAGCAGTTCTTC. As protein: CASSLRESSYNEQFF. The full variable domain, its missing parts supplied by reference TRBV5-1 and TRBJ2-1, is KAGVTQTPRYLIKTRGQQVTLSCSPISGHRSVSWYQQTPGQGLQFLFEYFSETQRNKGNFPGRFSGRQFSNSRSEMNVSTLELGDSALYLCASSLRESSYNEQFFGPGTRLTVL.

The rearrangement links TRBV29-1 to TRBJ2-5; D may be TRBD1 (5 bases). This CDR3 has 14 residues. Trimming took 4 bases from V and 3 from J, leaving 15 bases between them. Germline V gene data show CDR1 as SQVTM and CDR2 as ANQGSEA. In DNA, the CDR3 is TGCAGCGTTGGACCAGGGTGTAGGGAAGAGACCCAGTACTTC. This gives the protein CSVGPGCREETQYF.

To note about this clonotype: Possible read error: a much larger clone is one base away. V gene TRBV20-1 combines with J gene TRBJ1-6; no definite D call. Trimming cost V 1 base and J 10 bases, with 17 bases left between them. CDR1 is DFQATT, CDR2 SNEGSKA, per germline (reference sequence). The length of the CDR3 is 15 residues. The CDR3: CSARGEGSGKSPLHF. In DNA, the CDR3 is TGCAGTGCTAGAGGAGAGGGTTCGGGAAAATCACCCCTCCACTTT.

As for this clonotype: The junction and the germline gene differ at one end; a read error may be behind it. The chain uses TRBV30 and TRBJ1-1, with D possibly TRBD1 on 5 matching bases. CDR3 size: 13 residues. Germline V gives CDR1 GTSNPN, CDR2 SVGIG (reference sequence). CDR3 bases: TGTGCCTGTAGTGTCGACAGTAACACTGAAGCTTTCTTT. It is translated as CACSVDSNTEAFF.

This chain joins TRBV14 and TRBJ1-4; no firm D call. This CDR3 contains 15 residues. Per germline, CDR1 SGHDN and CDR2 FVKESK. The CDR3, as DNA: TGTACCATCAGCCACCCCGGGACAACTAATGAAAAACTGTTTTTT. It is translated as CTISHPGTTNEKLFF.